Following are 5 T cell receptor beta chains from one sample sequenced in a study of T cells in tumors after PD-1 blockade (dated by TCRdb to the late 2010s). Library method: the immunoSEQ multiplex PCR assay. TCRdb took this table from immuneACCESS and kept in-frame rearrangements with V and J called. Such tables lack part of the clones; where checked against another copy, unresolved V genes explain under half of the gap, and the rest is unexplained. The sample profile shows almost 8,500 clones; 62% of them were found once. The ten largest clonotypes hold approximately 12% of the sample. What this sample's time point label stands for: second of two post-therapy site-matched biopsies roughly 2 months apart. The specimen comprised tumor tissue, sampled after anti-PD-1 treatment. All receptors come from a human donor with basal cell carcinoma.

CDR3 amino acids: CATSRHQGTDTQYF. The CDR3 DNA sequence: TGTGCCACCAGCAGACATCAGGGCACAGATACGCAGTATTTT. This rearrangement joins TRBV15 to TRBJ2-3; D unresolved. The germline gives CDR1 LNHNV, CDR2 YYDKDF (reference sequence). Trimming pared 2 bases from V and 1 base from J, leaving 7 bases between. The CDR3 has 14 residues.

In this sample, this clone turned up a few times. The CDR3 DNA is TGCGCCAGCAGTAGTGGGGACAGGGGGATTAATGAGCAGTTCTTC. Its translation is CASSSGDRGINEQFF. V is TRBV10-1 and J is TRBJ2-1; 11 bases match TRBD1. The V and J ends lost 5 bases and 7 bases, in that order; junction bases with no gene match: 7. This CDR3 region has 15 residues. In germline, CDR1 is WNHNN, CDR2 SYGVQD (reference sequence).

The sample holds one count of this clone. The chain employs TRBV7-8 and TRBJ2-3; D is uncertain. The length of the CDR3 is 13 residues. V was trimmed by 1 base and J by 0 bases, leaving 2 bases between them. Germline V lookup: CDR1 SGHVS, CDR2 FQNEAQ. In nucleotides, the CDR3 is TGTGCCAGCAGCTTAGGAAGCACAGATACGCAGTATTTT. Amino acids: CASSLGSTDTQYF.

The rearrangement links TRBV7-2 to TRBJ1-1; D not certain. The V end was cut by 2 bases, the J end by 1 base, with 8 bases between. This CDR3 is 14 amino acids long. Germline V gene sequence: CDR1 SGHTA, CDR2 FQGNSA. The CDR3 loop is CASSLLPGNTEAFF. The CDR3 bases are TGTGCCAGCAGCTTATTGCCCGGGAACACTGAAGCTTTCTTT.

The gene calls are TRBV7-2 and TRBJ2-1; 8 nucleotides match TRBD2. J lost 4 bases, V lost 0 bases, and 2 bases had no gene match. CDR1 SGHTA and CDR2 FQGNSA come from the germline V gene. The length of the CDR3 is 15 residues. The CDR3 nucleotides read TGTGCCAGCAGCTTAGCTACTAGCGGTTACAATGAGCAGTTCTTC. Translation gives CASSLATSGYNEQFF.